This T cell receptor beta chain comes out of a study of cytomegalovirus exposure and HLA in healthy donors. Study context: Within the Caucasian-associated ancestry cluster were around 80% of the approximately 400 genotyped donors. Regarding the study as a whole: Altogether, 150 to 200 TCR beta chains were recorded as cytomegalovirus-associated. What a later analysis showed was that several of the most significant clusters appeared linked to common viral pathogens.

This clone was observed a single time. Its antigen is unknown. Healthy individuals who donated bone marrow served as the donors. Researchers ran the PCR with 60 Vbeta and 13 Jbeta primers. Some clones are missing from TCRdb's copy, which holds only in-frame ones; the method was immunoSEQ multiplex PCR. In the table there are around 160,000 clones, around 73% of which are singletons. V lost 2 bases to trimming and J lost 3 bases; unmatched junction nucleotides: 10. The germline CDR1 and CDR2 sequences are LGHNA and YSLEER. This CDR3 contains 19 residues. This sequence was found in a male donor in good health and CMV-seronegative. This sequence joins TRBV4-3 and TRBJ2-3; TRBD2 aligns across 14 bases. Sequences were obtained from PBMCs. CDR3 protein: CASSQSLGTSGGGTDTQYF. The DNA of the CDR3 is TGCGCCAGCAGCCAATCCTTGGGGACTAGCGGGGGTGGTACAGATACGCAGTATTTT.